The 14 T cell receptor beta chains below come from one sample, sequenced in a study of blood T cell repertoires in COVID-19. Clones were read by immunoSEQ multiplex PCR, and TCRdb kept only the in-frame ones, dropping some. The table has approximately 500,000 clones, roughly 87% seen once. The sequenced sample was peripheral blood. The receptors were gathered from a young man with COVID-19, enrolled during active disease.

DNA of the CDR3: TGTGCCAGCAGCTTAGTTACAAAACCGGGAGCTTCGAACACCGGGGAGCTGTTTTTT. Translation gives CASSLVTKPGASNTGELFF. This chain links TRBV7-9 with TRBJ2-2, with D possibly being TRBD2 (6 bases). Per germline, CDR1 SEHNR and CDR2 FQNEAQ (reference sequence). Trimming stripped 1 base from V and 0 bases from J, with 18 bases between. The CDR3 runs 19 residues.

This sequence joins TRBV2 and TRBJ2-5; D might be TRBD1 (5 bases). This CDR3 is 12 amino acids long. From germline, CDR1 is SNHLY and CDR2 FYNNEI. V was pared by 8 bases and J by 2 bases, with 9 bases between. The CDR3 DNA sequence: TGTGCCAGCTCTAAGGGGCAAGAGACCCAGTACTTC. The encoded protein is CASSKGQETQYF.

This clone came up once. This chain uses TRBV3-1 (or the pseudogene TRBV3-2) with TRBJ2-2, with a weak D call TRBD2 (7 bases). In germline, CDR1 is LGHDT, CDR2 YNNKEL (reference sequence). There are 16 residues in the CDR3. Trimming removed 6 bases from V and 4 bases from J, with 18 bases in between. This CDR3 is CASSPRRGGFTGELFF. In DNA form, the CDR3 reads TGTGCCAGCAGTCCGAGGAGGGGGGGATTCACCGGGGAGCTGTTTTTT.

The chain joins TRBV2 to TRBJ2-3; D is ambiguous. The CDR3 consists of 13 residues. The germline V gene has CDR1 SNHLY and CDR2 FYNNEI. Trimming stripped 6 bases from V and 0 bases from J, with 7 bases between. The CDR3 nucleotides read TGTGCCAGCAGGCTGAGCAGCACAGATACGCAGTATTTT. Residues: CASRLSSTDTQYF.

The rearrangement links TRBV7-9 to TRBJ1-2, with 8 nucleotides matching TRBD1. Germline V gene sequence: CDR1 SEHNR, CDR2 FQNEAQ (reference sequence). V lost 6 bases and J lost 4; bases outside the gene matches: 7. CDR3 size: 14 residues. CDR3: CASSLTGGGYGYTF. CDR3 sequence (DNA): TGTGCCAGCAGTCTTACAGGGGGGGGCTATGGCTACACCTTC.

The V call is TRBV5-6, the J call TRBJ2-3; 12 nucleotides agree with TRBD2. Germline CDR1 SGHDT, CDR2 YYEEEE. This CDR3 is 16 amino acids long. V lost 4 bases and J lost 7; bases outside the gene matches: 10. The CDR3 region has the DNA TGTGCCAGCAGCCCGGGACTAGCGGGCTTACAGCATACGCAGTATTTT. Its protein is CASSPGLAGLQHTQYF.

This clone was recorded only once. The chain joins TRBV24-1 to TRBJ1-2, with 9 nucleotides matching TRBD1. Germline CDR1 and CDR2: KGHDR and SFDVKD. The CDR3 sequence is 16 residues long. V lost 8 bases to trimming and J lost 7 bases; unmatched junction nucleotides: 16. The CDR3, as DNA: TGTGCCACCAACCACCACCGGGACAGGGAGTTGGGTGGCTACACCTTC. This encodes CATNHHRDRELGGYTF.

The CDR3 loop is CASSPPPGQGPTSSRVEQYF. CDR3 sequence (DNA): TGCGCCAGCAGCCCGCCCCCGGGACAGGGTCCGACTAGCTCCCGGGTGGAGCAGTACTTC. V usage is TRBV4-1 and J usage is TRBJ2-7, with 9 bases fitting TRBD1. V lost 4 bases and J lost 7; bases outside the gene matches: 26. The germline CDR1 and CDR2 sequences are MGHRA and YSYEKL. The CDR3 consists of 20 residues.

The chain carries TRBV3-1 (or the pseudogene TRBV3-2) and TRBJ2-7, with 9 nucleotides matching TRBD1. V was clipped by 6 bases and J by 2 bases; unmatched bases: 2. Germline CDR1 LGHDT, CDR2 YNNKEL (reference sequence). CDR3 length: 13 residues. The CDR3 nucleotides are TGTGCCAGCAGGGACAGGGGCGCCTACGAGCAGTACTTC. Amino acid sequence: CASRDRGAYEQYF.

The J gene is TRBJ1-1, the V gene TRBV12-5; TRBD1 might be the D (5 bases). Trimming took 5 bases from V and 5 from J, leaving 15 bases between them. The CDR3 is made up of 14 amino acids. Germline V gives CDR1 LGHNT, CDR2 FRNRAP. The CDR3 loop reads CASGHQGGRTEAFF. Here the CDR3 DNA reads TGTGCTAGTGGTCACCAGGGTGGGAGGACTGAAGCTTTCTTT.

The CDR3: CASRGGQIGYNSPLHF. CDR3 DNA sequence: TGTGCCAGCAGGGGGGGACAGATCGGCTATAATTCACCCCTCCACTTT. V and J are TRBV27 and TRBJ1-6; TRBD1 matches 7 bases. Looked up from germline, CDR1 is MNHEY and CDR2 is SMNVEV (reference sequence). V gave up 6 bases and J gave up 3 bases; unmatched junction bases: 8. The CDR3 contains 16 residues.

In DNA form, the CDR3 reads TGTGCCAGCAGCTTAGCTCCACTAGCGGTCGATACGCAGTATTTT. Amino acid sequence: CASSLAPLAVDTQYF. The chain has TRBV11-2 and TRBJ2-3; 8 bases map to TRBD2. J was trimmed by 6 bases and V by 1 base; bases with no gene match: 6. The germline V gene has CDR1 SGHAT and CDR2 FQNNGV. CDR3 length: 15 amino acids.

V is TRBV7-2 and J is TRBJ2-3; 14 bases agree with TRBD2. CDR3 length: 16 residues. Unmatched junction bases numbered 6, after V lost 5 bases and J lost 5 bases. Per germline, CDR1 SGHTA and CDR2 FQGNSA. CDR3 amino acids: CASSRGLAGEIDTQYF. The DNA for the CDR3 is TGTGCCAGCAGCAGGGGACTAGCGGGAGAGATAGATACGCAGTATTTT.

The sample holds a few counts of this clone. The chain recombines TRBV5-4 with TRBJ2-7; 7 positions match TRBD1. In germline, CDR1 is SGHNT, CDR2 YYREEE (reference sequence). This CDR3 region has 12 residues. CDR3 nucleotide sequence: TGTGTAAGGAAGGGGGCCTCCTACGAGCAGTACTTC. It specifies CVRKGASYEQYF.